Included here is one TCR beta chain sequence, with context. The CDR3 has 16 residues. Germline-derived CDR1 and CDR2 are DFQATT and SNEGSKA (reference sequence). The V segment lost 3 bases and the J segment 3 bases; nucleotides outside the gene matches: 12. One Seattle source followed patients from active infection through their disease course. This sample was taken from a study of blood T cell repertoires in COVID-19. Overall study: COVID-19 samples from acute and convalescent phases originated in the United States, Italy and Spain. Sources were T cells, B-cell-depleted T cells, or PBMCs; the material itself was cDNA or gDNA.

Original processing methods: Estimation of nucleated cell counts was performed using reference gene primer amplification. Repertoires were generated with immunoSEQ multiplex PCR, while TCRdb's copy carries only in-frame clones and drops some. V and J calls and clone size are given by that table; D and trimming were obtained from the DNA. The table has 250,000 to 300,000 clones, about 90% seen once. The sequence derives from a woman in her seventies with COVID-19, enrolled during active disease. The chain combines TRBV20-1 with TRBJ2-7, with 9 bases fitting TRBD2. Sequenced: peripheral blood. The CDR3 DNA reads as TGCAGTGCTAGTCAGACTAGCGGTCCGGATCGCTACGAGCAGTACTTC. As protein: CSASQTSGPDRYEQYF.